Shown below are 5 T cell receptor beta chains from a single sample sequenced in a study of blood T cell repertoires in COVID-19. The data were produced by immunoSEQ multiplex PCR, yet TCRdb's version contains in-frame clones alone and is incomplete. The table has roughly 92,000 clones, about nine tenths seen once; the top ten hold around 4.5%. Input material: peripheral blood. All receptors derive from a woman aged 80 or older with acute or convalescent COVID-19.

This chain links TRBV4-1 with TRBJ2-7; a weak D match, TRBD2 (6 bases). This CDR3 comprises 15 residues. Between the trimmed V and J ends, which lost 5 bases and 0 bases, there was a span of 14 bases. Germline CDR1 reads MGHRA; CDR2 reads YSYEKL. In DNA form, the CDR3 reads TGCGCCAGCAGCTTGCGGGACGCCAGCTCCTACGAGCAGTACTTC. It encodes CASSLRDASSYEQYF.

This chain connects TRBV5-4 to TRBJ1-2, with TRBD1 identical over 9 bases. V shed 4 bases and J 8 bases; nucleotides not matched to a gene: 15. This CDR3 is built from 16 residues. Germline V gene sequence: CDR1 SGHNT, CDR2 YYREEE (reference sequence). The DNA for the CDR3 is TGTGCCAGCAGCGGCCCCGGGACAGGGAAATCTGGAGGCTACACCTTC. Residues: CASSGPGTGKSGGYTF.

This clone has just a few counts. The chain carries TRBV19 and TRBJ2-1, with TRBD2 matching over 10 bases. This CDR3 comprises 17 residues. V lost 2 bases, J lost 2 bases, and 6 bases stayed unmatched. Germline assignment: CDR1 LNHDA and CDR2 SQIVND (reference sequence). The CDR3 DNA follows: TGTGCCAGTAGTATAACGCTAGCGGGGGTTGCCTACAATGAGCAGTTCTTC. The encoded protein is CASSITLAGVAYNEQFF.

CDR3 protein: CASSTLAGNTGELFF. CDR3 in DNA: TGTGCCAGTAGTACTTTAGCGGGGAACACCGGGGAGCTGTTTTTT. The chain joins TRBV19 to TRBJ2-2; 7 nucleotides line up with TRBD2. There are 15 residues in the CDR3. In germline, CDR1 is LNHDA, CDR2 SQIVND (reference sequence). V was pared by 4 bases and J by 1 base, with 3 bases of the junction left unmatched.

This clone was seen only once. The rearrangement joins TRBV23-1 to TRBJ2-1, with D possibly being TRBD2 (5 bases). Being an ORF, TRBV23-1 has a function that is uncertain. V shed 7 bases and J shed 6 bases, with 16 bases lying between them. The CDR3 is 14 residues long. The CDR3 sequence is CASTPGSLVNEQFF. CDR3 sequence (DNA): TGCGCCAGCACCCCGGGGAGTCTGGTCAATGAGCAGTTCTTC.